The 12 T cell receptor beta chains below were found in one sample sequenced in a study of cytomegalovirus exposure and HLA in healthy donors. It was with 60 Vbeta and 13 Jbeta primers that the PCR ran. Produced via immunoSEQ multiplex PCR; TCRdb's table is partial and in-frame only. The sample lists 150,000 to 200,000 clones; around three quarters were seen once. The sample comprised PBMCs. The receptors shown here come from a woman aged 45-65 years in good health and CMV-seronegative.

The gene calls are TRBV18 and TRBJ1-1, with a weak D call TRBD1 (5 bases). Trimming stripped 3 bases from V and 2 bases from J, with 10 bases between. This CDR3 spans 14 amino acids. In germline, CDR1 is KGHSH, CDR2 LQKENI. The CDR3 DNA reads as TGTGCCAGCTCACCGGGGGGTCCCAACACTGAAGCTTTCTTT. Residues: CASSPGGPNTEAFF.

The chain carries TRBV5-1 and TRBJ1-1; D is unresolved. The CDR3 loop spans 13 amino acids. The germline V gene encodes CDR1 SGHRS and CDR2 YFSETQ. Trimming stripped 3 bases from V and 7 bases from J, with 13 bases between. This chain's CDR3 is CASSYSSAIEAFF. In DNA form, the CDR3 reads TGCGCCAGCAGCTACAGCTCGGCCATTGAAGCTTTCTTT.

The chain joins TRBV27 to TRBJ1-4; D remains ambiguous. There are 14 residues in the CDR3. CDR1 and CDR2 (germline): MNHEY, SMNVEV (reference sequence). Deletions cut 2 bases from V and 8 bases from J, with 12 bases between. This CDR3 reads CASSLPGVGEKLFF. The CDR3 nucleotides read TGTGCCAGCAGTTTACCCGGGGTTGGCGAAAAACTGTTTTTT.

The chain joins TRBV2 to TRBJ2-7; TRBD2 agrees at 9 bases. This CDR3 is built from 16 residues. Trimming removed 5 bases from V and 3 bases from J; junction bases left unmatched: 11. CDR1 is SNHLY and CDR2 is FYNNEI in the germline V gene. The CDR3 spells CASSRGTSLTIYEQYF. The CDR3 DNA reads TGTGCCAGCAGTCGCGGGACTAGCCTTACGATCTACGAGCAGTACTTC.

The table lists this clone with a few counts. V is TRBV4-2 and J is TRBJ2-1; 9 bases match TRBD2. J gave up 3 bases and V 3 bases, and 6 bases lay outside the gene matches. The CDR3 is 16 amino acids. Germline values: CDR1 LGHNA, CDR2 YNFKEQ. The CDR3 reads CASSHYGTSNYNEQFF. CDR3 in DNA: TGTGCCAGCAGCCACTACGGGACTAGCAACTACAATGAGCAGTTCTTC.

V gene TRBV7-2 combines with J gene TRBJ2-3; D gene uncertain. There are 12 residues in the CDR3. Germline V gives CDR1 SGHTA, CDR2 FQGNSA. Trimming removed 6 bases at V and 2 bases at J, with 6 bases between. As DNA, the CDR3 is TGTGCCAGCAGGCTAAACACAGATACGCAGTATTTT. Its translation is CASRLNTDTQYF. The whole variable domain, filled in from reference TRBV7-2 and TRBJ2-3, reads GAGVSQSPSNKVTEKGKDVELRCDPISGHTALYWYRQSLGQGLEFLIYFQGNSAPDKSGLPSDRFSAERTGGSVSTLTIQRTQQEDSAVYLCASRLNTDTQYFGPGTRLTVL.

This chain links TRBV6-6 with TRBJ2-7; 9 bases line up with TRBD2. This CDR3 is built from 16 residues. V lost 2 bases, J lost 3 bases, and 8 bases stayed unmatched. CDR1 MNHNY and CDR2 SVGAGI come from the germline V gene (reference sequence). Here the CDR3 reads CASSYSVTSGYYEQYF. CDR3 in DNA: TGTGCCAGCAGTTACAGCGTGACTAGCGGATACTACGAGCAGTACTTC.

The V and J genes are TRBV5-4 and TRBJ2-6, with TRBD1 identical over 12 bases. Germline values: CDR1 SGHNT, CDR2 YYREEE (reference sequence). The CDR3 contains 18 residues. With V trimmed by 4 bases and J by 2 bases, 7 bases remained unmatched. Here the CDR3 DNA reads TGTGCCAGCAGCGCTCCGGGACAGGGGGCCGCTGGGGCCAACGTCCTGACTTTC. Translating it yields CASSAPGQGAAGANVLTF.

The chain carries TRBV29-1 and TRBJ1-2; a weak D match, TRBD1 (6 bases). The germline V gene has CDR1 SQVTM and CDR2 ANQGSEA. The germline V and J ends were trimmed by 3 bases and 0 bases, with 20 bases remaining between them. There are 17 residues in the CDR3. The CDR3 region has the DNA TGCAGCGTTGAGCCCAGGGGCGGTCTCCAGGCTAACTATGGCTACACCTTC. As protein: CSVEPRGGLQANYGYTF.

The chain couples TRBV7-6 to TRBJ1-3; TRBD1 might be the D (5 bases). CDR1 is SGHVS and CDR2 is FNYEAQ in the germline V gene. The CDR3 totals 16 residues. V was clipped by 0 bases and J by 2 bases, with 11 bases between them. The CDR3 region is CASSLAGGNAGNTIYF. The CDR3 DNA sequence: TGTGCCAGCAGCTTAGCGGGGGGGAATGCTGGAAACACCATATATTTT.

The chain employs TRBV4-1 and TRBJ2-7; the D gene is possibly TRBD2 (5 bases). The germline V gene encodes CDR1 MGHRA and CDR2 YSYEKL. The V and J ends lost 1 base and 0 bases respectively, with 10 bases between them. This CDR3 has 15 amino acids. The chain's CDR3 is CASSQGRQYSYEQYF. The DNA for the CDR3 is TGCGCCAGCAGCCAAGGGAGGCAATACTCCTACGAGCAGTACTTC.

This chain uses TRBV5-1 with TRBJ2-1, with TRBD2 matching over 7 bases. Germline lookup yields CDR1 SGHRS and CDR2 YFSETQ. V dropped 1 base and J dropped 3; count of bases not matched to a gene: 7. There are 16 residues in the CDR3. CDR3 loop: CASSLRAGVNYNEQFF. For the CDR3, the DNA is TGCGCCAGCAGCTTGCGGGCGGGAGTTAACTACAATGAGCAGTTCTTC.